What follows are 29 T cell receptor beta chains derived from one specimen sequenced in a study of shared clonotypes between healthy human individuals. Some clones are missing from TCRdb's copy, which holds only in-frame ones; the method was immunoSEQ multiplex PCR. This table holds roughly 1.5 million clones, 95% to 99% found once. The sequenced sample was naive CD4+ T cells sorted from blood. The subset here: CD45RA+ positively selected. These receptors were obtained from a man aged 25-40 years in good health.

The chain links TRBV9 to TRBJ2-2, with D perhaps matching TRBD1 or TRBD2 (5 bases each). Germline CDR1 and CDR2: SGDLS and YYNGEE. The CDR3 contains 15 residues. V was pared by 0 bases and J by 5 bases, with 11 bases between. CDR3: CASSVAVGTTGELFF. As DNA, the CDR3 is TGTGCCAGCAGCGTAGCGGTGGGGACGACCGGGGAGCTGTTTTTT. Full variable domain (remainder filled in from reference TRBV9 and TRBJ2-2): DSGVTQTPKHLITATGQRVTLRCSPRSGDLSVYWYQQSLDQGLQFLIQYYNGEERAKGNILERFSAQQFPDLHSELNLSSLELGDSALYFCASSVAVGTTGELFFGEGSRLTVL.

This clone was seen once. This chain connects TRBV7-8 to TRBJ2-1, with D perhaps TRBD2 (6 bases). The CDR3 length is 13 residues. Trimming shortened V by 5 bases and J by 4 bases, and 9 bases separated the two germline ends. CDR1 and CDR2 from the germline V gene are SGHVS and FQNEAQ. The CDR3 DNA follows: TGTGCCAGCAGCGGCGGGACTTACAATGAGCAGTTCTTC. Its translation: CASSGGTYNEQFF.

Here the CDR3 reads CASTGRRYEQYF. CDR3 DNA: TGTGCCAGCACCGGGAGGCGATACGAGCAGTACTTC. The chain recombines TRBV28 with TRBJ2-7, with 7 bases fitting TRBD2. V was clipped by 7 bases and J by 4 bases; unmatched bases: 4. Per germline, CDR1 MDHEN and CDR2 SYDVKM. This CDR3 contains 12 residues. Variable domain in full (rest from reference TRBV28 and TRBJ2-7): DVKVTQSSRYLVKRTGEKVFLECVQDMDHENMFWYRQDPGLGLRLIYFSYDVKMKEKGDIPEGYSVSREKKERFSLILESASTNQTSMYLCASTGRRYEQYFGPGTRLTVT.

This sequence joins TRBV19 and TRBJ2-7; D is unresolved. The CDR3 is made up of 14 amino acids. From germline, CDR1 is LNHDA and CDR2 SQIVND (reference sequence). V lost 5 bases, J lost 3 bases, and 14 bases lay in between. In nucleotides, the CDR3 is TGTGCCAGTAGTCATCAAATCCCAGGCTACGAGCAGTACTTC. It is translated as CASSHQIPGYEQYF.

The chain uses TRBV28 and TRBJ1-2, with a tentative D call TRBD1 (6 bases). This CDR3 comprises 13 residues. Germline V lookup: CDR1 MDHEN, CDR2 SYDVKM. V shed 6 bases and J shed 4 bases, with 12 bases lying between them. The CDR3 nucleotides read TGTGCCAGCAGCCAGGGGCTCGGCTATGGCTACACCTTC. Its protein product is CASSQGLGYGYTF.

This clone was seen just once. This chain links TRBV4-3 with TRBJ1-1, with D possibly being TRBD1 (5 bases). This CDR3 comprises 15 residues. CDR1 LGHNA and CDR2 YSLEER come from the germline V gene. V lost 4 bases, J lost 8 bases, and 20 bases lay in between. CDR3 in DNA: TGCGCCAGCAGCCTCACCGATCCGGGGGAGGGAGAAGCTTTCTTT. Translated, it gives CASSLTDPGEGEAFF.

This clone was seen just once. V gene TRBV10-3 combines with J gene TRBJ2-5; D unclear. CDR3 length: 12 residues. Germline lookup yields CDR1 ENHRY and CDR2 SYGVKD. Trimming removed 0 bases at V and 5 bases at J, with 4 bases between. CDR3 sequence reads: CAISESSETQYF. The CDR3 coding sequence is TGTGCCATCAGTGAGTCATCGGAGACCCAGTACTTC.

The chain employs TRBV2 and TRBJ1-1, with D maybe TRBD1 (6 bases). The V end was cut by 4 bases, the J end by 7 bases, with 19 bases between. The CDR3 totals 15 residues. CDR1 is SNHLY, CDR2 FYNNEI, per germline. CDR3 in DNA: TGTGCCAGCAGTGCAGGCCCTGGGGGGGGCGGTGAAGCTTTCTTT. This translates into CASSAGPGGGGEAFF.

The chain uses TRBV19 and TRBJ1-2; D is ambiguous. Trimming left V 4 bases short and J 0 bases short, with 6 bases between. The germline V gene encodes CDR1 LNHDA and CDR2 SQIVND (reference sequence). The CDR3 has 13 amino acids. The CDR3 nucleotides are TGTGCCAGTAGTAGGGGAACTAACTATGGCTACACCTTC. Its translation: CASSRGTNYGYTF.

The J gene is TRBJ2-3, the V gene TRBV5-4; D unresolved. CDR3 length: 15 residues. In germline, CDR1 is SGHNT, CDR2 YYREEE (reference sequence). V shed 4 bases and J shed 1 base, with 13 bases lying between them. The CDR3, as DNA: TGTGCCAGCAGCCCTTTAGCAGGCGGCACAGATACGCAGTATTTT. Its translation: CASSPLAGGTDTQYF. The full variable domain, its missing parts supplied by reference TRBV5-4 and TRBJ2-3, is ETGVTQSPTHLIKTRGQQVTLRCSSQSGHNTVSWYQQALGQGPQFIFQYYREEENGRGNFPPRFSGLQFPNYSSELNVNALELDDSALYLCASSPLAGGTDTQYFGPGTRLTVL.

Comments on this clone: The same CDR3 arises from other DNA sequences in this sample as well. V usage is TRBV28 and J usage is TRBJ2-7; D gene uncertain. Trimming cost V 3 bases and J 1 base, with 7 bases left between them. The germline V gene encodes CDR1 MDHEN and CDR2 SYDVKM. This CDR3 has 13 amino acids. The CDR3 DNA is TGTGCCAGCAGTTTGGTTCAGTCCTACGAGCAGTACTTC. Translating it yields CASSLVQSYEQYF.

The chain joins TRBV27 to TRBJ2-1; D could derive from TRBD1 or TRBD2 (5 bases each). CDR1 is MNHEY and CDR2 is SMNVEV in the germline V gene (reference sequence). CDR3 length: 17 amino acids. Trimming removed 0 bases at V and 0 bases at J, with 12 bases between. The CDR3 region is CASSLSGGPTSYNEQFF. The CDR3 nucleotides are TGTGCCAGCAGTTTATCTGGGGGACCGACCTCCTACAATGAGCAGTTCTTC.

The chain combines TRBV7-2 with TRBJ2-7; 7 bases fit TRBD1. CDR3 size: 13 residues. V lost 5 bases, J lost 4 bases, and 5 bases stayed unmatched. From germline, CDR1 is SGHTA and CDR2 FQGNSA. CDR3 protein: CASSVDRVYEQYF. The CDR3 DNA follows: TGTGCCAGCAGCGTCGACAGGGTTTACGAGCAGTACTTC. Variable domain in full (rest from reference TRBV7-2 and TRBJ2-7): GAGVSQSPSNKVTEKGKDVELRCDPISGHTALYWYRQSLGQGLEFLIYFQGNSAPDKSGLPSDRFSAERTGGSVSTLTIQRTQQEDSAVYLCASSVDRVYEQYFGPGTRLTVT.

This clone came up once. This same CDR3 is encoded by further DNA sequences in the sample. The genes are TRBV11-2 and TRBJ2-7, with D perhaps TRBD1 (5 bases). Trimming left V 1 base short and J 0 bases short, with 7 bases between. This CDR3 has 14 amino acids. The V gene's germline CDR1 is SGHAT and CDR2 FQNNGV. The CDR3 DNA is TGTGCCAGCAGCTTAGTCCAGGGCTCCTACGAGCAGTACTTC. Translating it yields CASSLVQGSYEQYF.

Here the CDR3 DNA reads TGTGCCAGCTCACCCAGGGGGCTGGGGACTAATGAAAAACTGTTTTTT. This sequence encodes CASSPRGLGTNEKLFF. The chain links TRBV18 to TRBJ1-4; TRBD1 matches 8 bases. The junction had 5 bases not matched to a gene; V was cut back by 3 bases and J by 2 bases. CDR1 is KGHSH and CDR2 is LQKENI in the germline V gene. CDR3 length: 16 residues.

The V and J genes are TRBV18 and TRBJ2-5; D gene uncertain. Germline V gene lookup returns CDR1 KGHSH and CDR2 LQKENI. There are 14 residues in the CDR3. With 6 bases removed from V and 8 bases from J, the gap between germline ends came to 19 bases. The CDR3 nucleotides read TGTGCCAGCTCCCCCGCCGTGGGGTCAGACACCCAGTACTTC. This codes for CASSPAVGSDTQYF.

This clone was recorded at least ten times. The gene calls are TRBV18 and TRBJ1-3; 7 positions match TRBD1. V dropped 2 bases and J dropped 2; count of bases not matched to a gene: 6. Per the germline V gene, CDR1 is KGHSH and CDR2 is LQKENI. This CDR3 spans 16 amino acids. The DNA for the CDR3 is TGTGCCAGCTCACCATCGACAGGGACCCCTGGAAACACCATATATTTT. It translates to CASSPSTGTPGNTIYF.

The rearrangement joins TRBV7-2 to TRBJ2-3; TRBD2 aligns across 12 bases. V was pared by 4 bases and J by 2 bases, with 7 bases of the junction left unmatched. The CDR3 sequence is 17 residues long. Per the germline V gene, CDR1 is SGHTA and CDR2 is FQGNSA. The CDR3: CASSSGLAGSVTDTQYF. The CDR3 bases are TGTGCCAGCAGCTCCGGACTAGCGGGATCGGTCACAGATACGCAGTATTTT.

J is TRBJ2-1 and V is TRBV5-6, with D maybe TRBD2 (5 bases). CDR1 is SGHDT, CDR2 YYEEEE, per germline. The CDR3 is 15 amino acids. V lost 1 base and J lost 3, with 11 bases in between. The CDR3: CASSLFTSGYNEQFF. The CDR3, as DNA: TGTGCCAGCAGCTTGTTCACTAGTGGCTACAATGAGCAGTTCTTC. Full variable domain (missing parts from reference TRBV5-6 and TRBJ2-1): DAGVTQSPTHLIKTRGQQVTLRCSPKSGHDTVSWYQQALGQGPQFIFQYYEEEERQRGNFPDRFSGHQFPNYSSELNVNALLLGDSALYLCASSLFTSGYNEQFFGPGTRLTVL.

This clone has just a few counts. This CDR3 reads CASSLAGQKNTEAFF. The CDR3 DNA reads as TGCGCCAGCAGCTTGGCGGGACAGAAGAACACTGAAGCTTTCTTT. This chain joins TRBV5-1 and TRBJ1-1; 7 bases agree with TRBD1. The CDR3 consists of 15 residues. Trimming cost V 0 bases and J 1 base; bases outside gene matches: 3. Germline V gives CDR1 SGHRS, CDR2 YFSETQ.

The gene calls are TRBV11-2 and TRBJ1-1; D might be TRBD1 (6 bases). In germline, CDR1 is SGHAT, CDR2 FQNNGV. The V end lost 0 bases, the J end lost 3 bases, and 11 bases lay between the germline ends. CDR3 length: 15 amino acids. CDR3 protein: CASSLDYREYTEAFF. CDR3 nucleotides: TGTGCCAGCAGCTTAGATTACAGGGAATACACTGAAGCTTTCTTT.

This clone was seen only once. The rearrangement joins TRBV5-4 to TRBJ2-2; TRBD1 matches at 7 bases. Germline V lookup: CDR1 SGHNT, CDR2 YYREEE (reference sequence). This CDR3 spans 13 amino acids. Trimming removed 4 bases from V and 7 bases from J; junction bases left unmatched: 4. The CDR3 nucleotides read TGTGCCAGCAGCCACGACAGGGACGGGGAGCTGTTTTTT. Protein product: CASSHDRDGELFF.

The chain combines TRBV29-1 with TRBJ2-7; 8 bases agree with TRBD1. Trimming at V came to 7 bases and at J to 5 bases, leaving 4 bases not matched to a gene. The germline gives CDR1 SQVTM, CDR2 ANQGSEA. The CDR3 has 11 residues. The CDR3 loop reads CSAGQVHEQYF. The CDR3, as DNA: TGCAGCGCGGGACAGGTCCACGAGCAGTACTTC.

The chain links TRBV28 to TRBJ1-5; D might be TRBD1 (6 bases). Germline CDR1 reads MDHEN; CDR2 reads SYDVKM. V lost 2 bases and J lost 9, with 17 bases in between. CDR3 size: 15 residues. CDR3 protein: CASSLQGSWAAPQHF. The CDR3 nucleotides read TGTGCCAGCAGTTTACAGGGGAGCTGGGCAGCGCCCCAGCATTTT.

The genes are TRBV5-1 and TRBJ1-4, with 9 positions matching TRBD1. CDR1 and CDR2 (germline): SGHRS, YFSETQ. The CDR3 sequence is 15 residues long. With V trimmed by 0 bases and J by 8 bases, 5 bases remained unmatched. Here the CDR3 reads CASSLATGQGEKLFF. For the CDR3, the DNA is TGCGCCAGCAGCTTGGCTACGGGACAGGGCGAAAAACTGTTTTTT.

The chain couples TRBV4-1 to TRBJ1-1, with D tentatively TRBD1 (5 bases). V dropped 2 bases and J dropped 1 base, with 20 bases sitting between them. In germline, CDR1 is MGHRA, CDR2 YSYEKL. This CDR3 region has 18 residues. CDR3: CASSQLVLFFGGNTEAFF. CDR3 nucleotide sequence: TGCGCCAGCAGCCAATTAGTTCTTTTCTTTGGGGGGAACACTGAAGCTTTCTTT.

The chain combines TRBV5-1 with TRBJ1-1; tentative D call: TRBD1 (5 bases). The CDR3 sequence is 15 residues long. Deletions cut 4 bases from V and 4 bases from J, with 17 bases between. Germline assignment: CDR1 SGHRS and CDR2 YFSETQ. The CDR3: CASSPDVLGATEAFF. DNA of the CDR3: TGCGCCAGCAGCCCGGACGTGCTCGGGGCCACTGAAGCTTTCTTT.

In its sample, this clone was seen once. The chain joins TRBV19 to TRBJ1-5, with a tentative D call TRBD1 (6 bases). Germline V gene sequence: CDR1 LNHDA, CDR2 SQIVND (reference sequence). The CDR3 runs 12 residues. V was clipped by 6 bases and J by 5 bases, with 8 bases between them. DNA of the CDR3: TGTGCCAGTAGACAGGGACATCAGCCCCAGCATTTT. Translation: CASRQGHQPQHF.

The chain is built from TRBV11-2 and TRBJ2-1; 8 positions agree with TRBD2. The CDR3 length is 18 residues. With 4 bases clipped from V and 3 bases from J, the junction kept 14 bases outside the gene matches. The germline CDR1 and CDR2 sequences are SGHAT and FQNNGV. CDR3 DNA sequence: TGTGCCAGCAGCTCCTATAAGACCGGGACTAGGTACTACAATGAGCAGTTCTTC. Its protein is CASSSYKTGTRYYNEQFF.